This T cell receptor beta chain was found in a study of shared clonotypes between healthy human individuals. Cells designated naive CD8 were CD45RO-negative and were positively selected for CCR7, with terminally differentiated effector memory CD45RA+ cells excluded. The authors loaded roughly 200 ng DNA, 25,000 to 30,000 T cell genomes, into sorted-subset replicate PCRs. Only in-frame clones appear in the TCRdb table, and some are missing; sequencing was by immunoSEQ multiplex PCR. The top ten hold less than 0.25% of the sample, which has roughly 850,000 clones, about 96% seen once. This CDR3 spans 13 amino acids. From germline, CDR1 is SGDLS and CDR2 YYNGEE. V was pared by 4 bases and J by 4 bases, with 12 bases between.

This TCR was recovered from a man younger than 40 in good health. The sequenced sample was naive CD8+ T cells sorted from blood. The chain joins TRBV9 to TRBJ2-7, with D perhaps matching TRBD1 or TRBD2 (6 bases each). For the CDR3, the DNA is TGTGCCAGCAGCCCGGGGGCCCTGTACGAGCAGTACTTC. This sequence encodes CASSPGALYEQYF.